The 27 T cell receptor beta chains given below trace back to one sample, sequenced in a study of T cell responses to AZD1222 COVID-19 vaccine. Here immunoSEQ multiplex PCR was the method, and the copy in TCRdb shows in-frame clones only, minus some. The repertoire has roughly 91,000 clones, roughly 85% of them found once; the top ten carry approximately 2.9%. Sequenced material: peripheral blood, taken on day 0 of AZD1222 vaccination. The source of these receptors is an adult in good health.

The CDR3, as DNA: TGCGCCAGCAGCTTGGGACTACTAGTGGGGAACTACAATGAGCAGTTCTTC. It yields the protein CASSLGLLVGNYNEQFF. The gene calls are TRBV5-1 and TRBJ2-1; D may be TRBD2 (5 bases). The V and J ends lost 0 bases and 3 bases respectively, with 16 bases between them. CDR3 size: 17 residues. Germline-derived CDR1 and CDR2 are SGHRS and YFSETQ.

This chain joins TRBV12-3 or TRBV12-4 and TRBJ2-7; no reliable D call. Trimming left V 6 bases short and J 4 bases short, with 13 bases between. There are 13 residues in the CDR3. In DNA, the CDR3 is TGTGCCAGCAGGGAAAGGCCTAGTTACGAGCAGTACTTC. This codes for CASRERPSYEQYF.

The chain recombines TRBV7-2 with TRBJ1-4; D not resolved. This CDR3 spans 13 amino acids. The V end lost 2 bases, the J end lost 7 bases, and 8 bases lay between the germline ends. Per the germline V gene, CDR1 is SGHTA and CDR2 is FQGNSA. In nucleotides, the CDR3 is TGTGCCAGCAGCTTAAGAATGGGTGAAAAACTGTTTTTT. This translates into CASSLRMGEKLFF.

The CDR3 sequence is CASSQARGPGEKLFF. As DNA, the CDR3 is TGTGCCAGCAGCCAAGCGAGGGGCCCCGGGGAAAAACTGTTTTTT. The chain employs TRBV3-1 (or the pseudogene TRBV3-2) and TRBJ1-4; possible D gene TRBD1, 5 bases. The CDR3 length is 15 residues. The V gene's germline CDR1 is LGHDT and CDR2 YNNKEL (reference sequence). V was clipped by 1 base and J by 8 bases, with 14 bases between them.

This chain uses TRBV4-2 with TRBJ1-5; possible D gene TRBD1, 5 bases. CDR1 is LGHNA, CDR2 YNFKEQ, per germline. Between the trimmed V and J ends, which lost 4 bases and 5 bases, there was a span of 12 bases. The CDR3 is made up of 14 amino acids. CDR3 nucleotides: TGTGCCAGCAGCCCGGCAGGGTCGGATCAGCCCCAGCATTTT. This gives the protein CASSPAGSDQPQHF.

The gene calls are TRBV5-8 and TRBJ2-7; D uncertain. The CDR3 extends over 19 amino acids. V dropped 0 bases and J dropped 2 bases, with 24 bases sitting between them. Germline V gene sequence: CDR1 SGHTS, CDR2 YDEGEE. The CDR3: CASSLVLNIGRLVPYEQYV. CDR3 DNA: TGTGCCAGCAGCTTGGTTCTGAATATAGGTAGACTTGTCCCCTACGAGCAGTACGTC.

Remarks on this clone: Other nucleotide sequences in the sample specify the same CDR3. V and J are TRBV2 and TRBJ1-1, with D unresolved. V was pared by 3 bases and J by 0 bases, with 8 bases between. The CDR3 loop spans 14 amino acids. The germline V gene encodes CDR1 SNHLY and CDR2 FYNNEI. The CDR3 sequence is CASSEEILNTEAFF. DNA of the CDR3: TGTGCCAGCAGTGAGGAAATCCTGAACACTGAAGCTTTCTTT.

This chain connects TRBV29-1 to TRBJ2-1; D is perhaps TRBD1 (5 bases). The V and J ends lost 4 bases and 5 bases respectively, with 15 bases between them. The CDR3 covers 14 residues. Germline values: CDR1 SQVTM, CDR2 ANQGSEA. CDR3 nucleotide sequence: TGCAGCGTTGTTGTGGGGCTTCAGAACAATGAGCAGTTCTTC. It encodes CSVVVGLQNNEQFF.

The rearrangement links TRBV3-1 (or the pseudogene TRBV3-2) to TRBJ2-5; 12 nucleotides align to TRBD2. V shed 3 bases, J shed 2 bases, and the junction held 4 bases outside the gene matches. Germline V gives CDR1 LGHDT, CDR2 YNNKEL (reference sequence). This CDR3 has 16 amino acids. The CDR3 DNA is TGTGCCAGCAGCCAGACTAGCGGGGGCCTACAAGAGACCCAGTACTTC. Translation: CASSQTSGGLQETQYF.

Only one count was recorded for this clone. The CDR3: CASSQRLYEAFF. CDR3 sequence (DNA): TGTGCCAGCAGCCAACGGCTGTATGAAGCTTTCTTT. The chain links TRBV3-1 (or the pseudogene TRBV3-2) to TRBJ1-1; D unclear. CDR3 length: 12 residues. Trimming pared 2 bases from V and 7 bases from J, leaving 8 bases between. Looked up from germline, CDR1 is LGHDT and CDR2 is YNNKEL (reference sequence).

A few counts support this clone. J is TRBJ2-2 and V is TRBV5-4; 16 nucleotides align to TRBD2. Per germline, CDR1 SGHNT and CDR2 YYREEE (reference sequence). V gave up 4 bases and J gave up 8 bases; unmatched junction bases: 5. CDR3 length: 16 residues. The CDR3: CASSPGLAGGSGELFF. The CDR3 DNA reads TGTGCCAGCAGCCCGGGACTAGCGGGGGGGAGTGGGGAGCTGTTTTTT.

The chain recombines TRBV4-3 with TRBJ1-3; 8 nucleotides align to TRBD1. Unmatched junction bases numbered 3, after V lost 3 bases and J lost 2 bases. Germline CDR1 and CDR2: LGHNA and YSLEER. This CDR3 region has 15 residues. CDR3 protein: CASSQDRAPGNTIYF. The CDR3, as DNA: TGCGCCAGCAGCCAGGACAGGGCCCCTGGAAACACCATATATTTT.

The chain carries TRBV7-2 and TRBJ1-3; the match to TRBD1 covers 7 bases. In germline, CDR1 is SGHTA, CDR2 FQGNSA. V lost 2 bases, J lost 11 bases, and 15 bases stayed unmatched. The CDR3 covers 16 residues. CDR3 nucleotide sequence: TGTGCCAGCAGCTTATTGGGGCGGACAGGCCCGGGCCCCATATATTTT. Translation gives CASSLLGRTGPGPIYF.

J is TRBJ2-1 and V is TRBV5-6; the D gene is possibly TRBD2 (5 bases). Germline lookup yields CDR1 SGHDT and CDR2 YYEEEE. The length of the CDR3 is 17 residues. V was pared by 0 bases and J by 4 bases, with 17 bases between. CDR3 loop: CASSLAVGSSGYNEQFF. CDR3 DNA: TGTGCCAGCAGCTTGGCCGTGGGTAGCTCGGGATACAATGAGCAGTTCTTC.

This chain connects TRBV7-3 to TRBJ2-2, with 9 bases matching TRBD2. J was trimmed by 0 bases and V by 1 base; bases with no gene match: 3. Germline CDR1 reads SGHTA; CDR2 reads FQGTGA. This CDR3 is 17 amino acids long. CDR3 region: CASSLSGGRANTGELFF. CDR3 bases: TGTGCCAGCAGCTTAAGCGGCGGGAGGGCGAACACCGGGGAGCTGTTTTTT.

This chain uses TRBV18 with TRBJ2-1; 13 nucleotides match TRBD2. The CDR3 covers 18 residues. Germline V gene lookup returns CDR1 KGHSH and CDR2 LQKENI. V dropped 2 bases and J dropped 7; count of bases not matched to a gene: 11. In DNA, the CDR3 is TGTGCCAGCTCACCAGGGACTAGCGGGAAACGCCGCTGGAATGAGCAGTTCTTC. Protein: CASSPGTSGKRRWNEQFF.

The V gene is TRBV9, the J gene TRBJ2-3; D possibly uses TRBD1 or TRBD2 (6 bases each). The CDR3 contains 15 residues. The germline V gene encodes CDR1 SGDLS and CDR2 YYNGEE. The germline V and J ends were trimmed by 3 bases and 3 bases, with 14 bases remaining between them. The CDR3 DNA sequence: TGTGCCAGCAGCGAACCGGGGGCGGGTACAGATACGCAGTATTTT. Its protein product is CASSEPGAGTDTQYF.

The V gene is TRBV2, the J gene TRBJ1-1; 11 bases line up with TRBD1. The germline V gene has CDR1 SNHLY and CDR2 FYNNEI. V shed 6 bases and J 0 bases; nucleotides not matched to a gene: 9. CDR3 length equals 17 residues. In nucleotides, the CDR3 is TGTGCCAGCAGCTACTCCGGGACAGGGGGTTTGAACACTGAAGCTTTCTTT. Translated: CASSYSGTGGLNTEAFF.

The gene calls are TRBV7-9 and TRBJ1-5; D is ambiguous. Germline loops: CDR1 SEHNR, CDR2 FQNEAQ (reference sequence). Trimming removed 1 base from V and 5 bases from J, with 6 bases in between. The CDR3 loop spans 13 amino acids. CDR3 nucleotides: TGTGCCAGCAGCTTAGGGGTAGATCAGCCCCAGCATTTT. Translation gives CASSLGVDQPQHF.

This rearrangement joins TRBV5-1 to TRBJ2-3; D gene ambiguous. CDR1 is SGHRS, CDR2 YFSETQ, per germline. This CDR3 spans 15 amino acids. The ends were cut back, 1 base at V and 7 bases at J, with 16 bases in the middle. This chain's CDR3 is CASSLNSMNKNTQYF. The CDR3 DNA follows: TGCGCCAGCAGCTTGAATTCTATGAACAAAAATACGCAGTATTTT. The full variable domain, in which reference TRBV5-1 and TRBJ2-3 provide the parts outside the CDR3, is KAGVTQTPRYLIKTRGQQVTLSCSPISGHRSVSWYQQTPGQGLQFLFEYFSETQRNKGNFPGRFSGRQFSNSRSEMNVSTLELGDSALYLCASSLNSMNKNTQYFGPGTRLTVL.

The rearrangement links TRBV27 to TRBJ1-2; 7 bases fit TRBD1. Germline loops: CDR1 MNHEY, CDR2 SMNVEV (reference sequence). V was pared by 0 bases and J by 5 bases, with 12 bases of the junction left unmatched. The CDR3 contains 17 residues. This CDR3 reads CASSLSMGQTSLYGYTF. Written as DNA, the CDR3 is TGTGCCAGCAGTTTATCGATGGGACAGACCTCACTTTATGGCTACACCTTC.

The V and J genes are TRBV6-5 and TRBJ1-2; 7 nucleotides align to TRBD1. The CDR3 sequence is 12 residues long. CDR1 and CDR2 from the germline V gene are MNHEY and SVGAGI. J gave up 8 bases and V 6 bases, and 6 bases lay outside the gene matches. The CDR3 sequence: CASRRQGHGYTF. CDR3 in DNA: TGTGCCAGCAGACGACAGGGACACGGCTACACCTTC.

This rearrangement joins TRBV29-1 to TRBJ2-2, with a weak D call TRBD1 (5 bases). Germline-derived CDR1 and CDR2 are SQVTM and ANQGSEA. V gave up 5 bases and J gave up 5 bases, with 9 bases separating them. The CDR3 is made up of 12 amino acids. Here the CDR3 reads CSVWQGTGELFF. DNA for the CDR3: TGCAGCGTTTGGCAGGGAACCGGGGAGCTGTTTTTT.

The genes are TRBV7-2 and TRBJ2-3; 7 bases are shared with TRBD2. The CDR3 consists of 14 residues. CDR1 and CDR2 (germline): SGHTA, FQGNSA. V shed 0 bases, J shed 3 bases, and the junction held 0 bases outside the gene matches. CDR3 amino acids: CASSLAGRTDTQYF. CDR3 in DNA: TGTGCCAGCAGCTTAGCCGGGAGGACAGATACGCAGTATTTT.

The CDR3 protein is CASSLLPSGRNEQFF. The CDR3 nucleotides are TGCGCCAGCAGCTTGCTACCTAGCGGACGGAATGAGCAGTTCTTC. V is TRBV5-1 and J is TRBJ2-1; TRBD2 matches at 7 bases. Germline CDR1 reads SGHRS; CDR2 reads YFSETQ. The CDR3 totals 15 residues. The ends lost 1 base at V and 7 bases at J; junction bases unmatched: 8.

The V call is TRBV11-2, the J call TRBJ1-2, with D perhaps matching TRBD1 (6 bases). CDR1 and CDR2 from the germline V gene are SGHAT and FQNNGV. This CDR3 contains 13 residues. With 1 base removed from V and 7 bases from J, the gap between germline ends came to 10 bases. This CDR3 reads CASSLVGGGGYTF. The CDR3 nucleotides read TGTGCCAGCAGCTTAGTGGGGGGCGGTGGCTACACCTTC.

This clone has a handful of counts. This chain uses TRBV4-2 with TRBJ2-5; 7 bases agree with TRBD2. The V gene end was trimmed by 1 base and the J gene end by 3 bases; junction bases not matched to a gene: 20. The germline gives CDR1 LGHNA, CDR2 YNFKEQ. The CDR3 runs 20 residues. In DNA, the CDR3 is TGTGCCAGCAGCCAAGGCGCGATCCCCGGTGGCGGGAGACGAAAAGAGACCCAGTACTTC. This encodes CASSQGAIPGGGRRKETQYF.